The 3 T cell receptor beta chains below were found in one sample sequenced in a study of regulatory T cells in long-lasting Graves disease. Stated time point: newly diagnosed GD, antithyroid drugs for less than 3 months. The TCR library used RNA extracted from PBMCs. Sequencing libraries for TCR beta were prepared with iRepertoire HTBI primers and Arm-PCR of CDR3 regions. TCRdb re-analysed the multiplex PCR reads in MiXCR, keeping a single row per CDR3 protein. The sample has approximately 440,000 distinct CDR3 sequences, about 17% seen once; the top ten hold 12%. The data also belong to a second study, concerning T cells in Graves' hyperthyroidism and ophthalmopathy.

The material was peripheral blood mononuclear cells (PBMCs), obtained at new diagnosis, from a patient treated with antithyroid drugs. These receptors were collected from a man between 40 and 49 years old with Graves disease.

This clonotype was detected many times. The chain uses TRBV30 and TRBJ2-7, with D tentatively TRBD1 or TRBD2 (5 bases each). Germline V gives CDR1 GTSNPN, CDR2 SVGIG (reference sequence). The CDR3 totals 13 residues. Trimming cost V 4 bases and J 2 bases, with 12 bases left between them. DNA of the CDR3: TGTGCCTGGACGACGGGGCACGCCTACGAGCAGTACTTC. Its translation is CAWTTGHAYEQYF.

This clonotype was counted at least ten times. V is TRBV29-1 and J is TRBJ2-7; 8 nucleotides agree with TRBD1. This CDR3 region has 14 residues. With V trimmed by 0 bases and J by 5 bases, 6 bases remained unmatched. In germline, CDR1 is SQVTM, CDR2 ANQGSEA. DNA for the CDR3: TGCAGCGTTGAAGATCCTCAGGGGGCCCACGAGCAGTACTTC. The encoded protein is CSVEDPQGAHEQYF.

This clonotype was detected a few times. The chain employs TRBV4-1 and TRBJ1-2; a possible D gene is TRBD1 (5 bases). The CDR3 is 15 amino acids. V lost 4 bases and J lost 5, with 17 bases in between. Germline-derived CDR1 and CDR2 are MGHRA and YSYEKL. CDR3 sequence: CASSLRGGTGYGYTF. DNA of the CDR3: TGCGCCAGCAGCCTCCGGGGGGGGACTGGATATGGCTACACCTTC.